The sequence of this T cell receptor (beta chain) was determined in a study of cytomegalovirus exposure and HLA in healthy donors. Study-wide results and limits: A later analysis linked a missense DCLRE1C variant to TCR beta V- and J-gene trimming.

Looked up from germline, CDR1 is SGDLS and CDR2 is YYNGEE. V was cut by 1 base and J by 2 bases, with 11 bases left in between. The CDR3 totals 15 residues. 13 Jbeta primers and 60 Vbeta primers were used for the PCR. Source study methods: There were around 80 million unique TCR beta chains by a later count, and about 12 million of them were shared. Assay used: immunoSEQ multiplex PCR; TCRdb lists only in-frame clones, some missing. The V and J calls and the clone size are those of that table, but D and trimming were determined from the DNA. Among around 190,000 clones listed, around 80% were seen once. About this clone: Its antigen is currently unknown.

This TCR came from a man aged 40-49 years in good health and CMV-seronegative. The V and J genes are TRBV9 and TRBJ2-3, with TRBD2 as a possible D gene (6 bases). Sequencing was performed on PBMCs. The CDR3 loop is CASSVTGGNTDTQYF. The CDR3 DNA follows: TGTGCCAGCAGCGTAACGGGCGGGAACACAGATACGCAGTATTTT.